These 27 T cell receptor beta chains came from one sample sequenced in a study of Graves' ophthalmopathy and Graves' hyperthyroidism. The study amplified TCR beta CDR3 regions using RNA transcripts. First-round RT-PCR with HTBI primers preceded a second-round multiplex PCR. One entry per CDR3 protein, called by TCRdb with MiXCR from the multiplex PCR reads. The sample shows about 1.1 million distinct CDR3 sequences, around a third of them seen only once. Sequenced: peripheral blood or thyroid tissue (not recorded which). Receptor source: an adult man with Graves' hyperthyroidism.

This clonotype has only a few counts. The gene calls are TRBV4-2 and TRBJ1-5; D is ambiguous. The germline V and J ends were trimmed by 7 bases and 9 bases, with 19 bases remaining between them. The length of the CDR3 is 14 residues. CDR1 is LGHNA and CDR2 is YNFKEQ in the germline V gene. In DNA form, the CDR3 reads TGTGCCAGCATCAGCACAGAACCCTTCGGGCCCCAGCATTTT. It is translated as CASISTEPFGPQHF.

The chain carries TRBV19 and TRBJ1-3, with TRBD1 identical over 8 bases. Germline lookup yields CDR1 LNHDA and CDR2 SQIVND (reference sequence). This CDR3 region has 15 residues. With V trimmed by 5 bases and J by 6 bases, 9 bases remained unmatched. The CDR3 region has the DNA TGTGCCAGTAGTCCGACGGACAGGGTCGTAAACACCATATATTTT. Protein product: CASSPTDRVVNTIYF.

The rearrangement uses TRBV5-1 and TRBJ1-4, with D tentatively TRBD1 (5 bases). V shed 4 bases and J shed 5 bases, with 15 bases lying between them. Per the germline V gene, CDR1 is SGHRS and CDR2 is YFSETQ. This CDR3 comprises 15 residues. CDR3 DNA sequence: TGCGCCAGCAGCGTACGTCTGACAGAAAATGAAAAACTGTTTTTT. Amino acids: CASSVRLTENEKLFF.

The chain recombines TRBV7-9 with TRBJ1-1; D unresolved. The CDR3 totals 14 residues. V gave up 2 bases and J gave up 8 bases, with 15 bases separating them. Germline lookup yields CDR1 SEHNR and CDR2 FQNEAQ (reference sequence). CDR3 protein: CASSLLTGNGEAFF. CDR3 bases: TGTGCCAGCAGCTTACTTACCGGGAACGGGGAAGCTTTCTTT.

This clonotype was picked up many times. The chain recombines TRBV7-9 with TRBJ2-7; tentative D call: TRBD1 (6 bases). The CDR3 is 12 amino acids. Germline V gene data show CDR1 as SEHNR and CDR2 as FQNEAQ (reference sequence). Trimming shortened V by 4 bases and J by 7 bases, and 11 bases separated the two germline ends. CDR3 sequence reads: CASSSTGSEQYF. The CDR3, as DNA: TGTGCCAGCAGCTCCACAGGGTCTGAGCAGTACTTC.

This clonotype was counted only a few times. The chain recombines TRBV10-3 with TRBJ1-4; 7 positions match TRBD1. The CDR3 sequence is 14 residues long. The germline gives CDR1 ENHRY, CDR2 SYGVKD. Trimming at V came to 10 bases and at J to 3 bases, leaving 8 bases not matched to a gene. In DNA, the CDR3 is TGTGCCACGGGCGACGGGACAGCTAATGAAAAACTGTTTTTT. Amino acid sequence: CATGDGTANEKLFF.

The CDR3 sequence: CASTSGQGEAFF. CDR3 DNA sequence: TGTGCCAGCACCTCGGGACAGGGAGAAGCTTTCTTT. The chain recombines TRBV6-5 with TRBJ1-1, with 9 bases that match TRBD1. With 7 bases clipped from V and 8 bases from J, the junction kept 5 bases outside the gene matches. The CDR3 covers 12 residues. Germline V gene lookup returns CDR1 MNHEY and CDR2 SVGAGI.

The chain is built from TRBV30 and TRBJ1-1, with a possible D match to TRBD1 (6 bases). V was pared by 4 bases and J by 0 bases, with 12 bases between. Germline V lookup: CDR1 GTSNPN, CDR2 SVGIG (reference sequence). The CDR3 runs 14 residues. CDR3: CAWIRDTMNTEAFF. CDR3 in DNA: TGTGCCTGGATACGGGACACGATGAACACTGAAGCTTTCTTT. Complete variable domain (other parts from reference TRBV30 and TRBJ1-1): SQTIHQWPATLVQPVGSPLSLECTVEGTSNPNLYWYRQAAGRGLQLLFYSVGIGQISSEVPQNLSASRPQDRQFILSSKKLLLSDSGFYLCAWIRDTMNTEAFFGQGTRLTVV.

This chain links TRBV19 with TRBJ1-2, with 7 bases fitting TRBD1. Unmatched junction bases numbered 12, after V lost 6 bases and J lost 8 bases. Germline V CDR1 and CDR2: LNHDA, SQIVND (reference sequence). This CDR3 spans 14 amino acids. The CDR3 loop is CASSNTRQGGGYTF. The CDR3 nucleotides read TGTGCCAGTAGCAACACCCGACAGGGCGGCGGCTACACCTTC.

In this sample, this clonotype turned up a few times. The rearrangement links TRBV7-2 to TRBJ1-6, with D possibly TRBD1 on 6 matching bases. Between the trimmed V and J ends, which lost 5 bases and 4 bases, there was a span of 15 bases. CDR1 and CDR2 from the germline V gene are SGHTA and FQGNSA. CDR3 size: 16 residues. Here the CDR3 reads CASSQEGGRYNSPLHF. DNA for the CDR3: TGTGCCAGCAGCCAAGAGGGGGGCCGGTATAATTCACCCCTCCACTTT.

The chain uses TRBV7-9 and TRBJ2-7; 8 bases map to TRBD1. Trimming took 6 bases from V and 7 from J; bases not matched to a gene: 14. The germline V gene has CDR1 SEHNR and CDR2 FQNEAQ (reference sequence). This CDR3 has 15 amino acids. CDR3 nucleotide sequence: TGTGCCAGCAGTTACTCCCAGGGGGCGGACGGAGAGCAGTACTTC. Its protein is CASSYSQGADGEQYF.

This clonotype came up many times. V usage is TRBV7-8 and J usage is TRBJ2-7; D tentatively reads TRBD1 or TRBD2 (5 bases each). CDR1 is SGHVS, CDR2 FQNEAQ, per germline. Trimming took off 0 bases at V and 7 bases at J, with 10 bases between the two ends. The CDR3 has 13 amino acids. CDR3 nucleotides: TGTGCCAGCAGCTTAGCCGGGGCGGGTGAGCAGTACTTC. Encoded protein: CASSLAGAGEQYF.

This chain links TRBV7-2 with TRBJ2-2; D is tentatively TRBD1 or TRBD2 (6 bases each). The CDR3 runs to 13 residues. The germline V gene encodes CDR1 SGHTA and CDR2 FQGNSA. Trimming took 8 bases from V and 9 from J, leaving 16 bases between them. CDR3 coding DNA: TGTGCCAGCGGATCCGGGGGCTCCAGGGAGCTGTTTTTT. Translation: CASGSGGSRELFF.

This clonotype was seen only a few times. The chain is built from TRBV25-1 and TRBJ2-6; no clear D. From germline, CDR1 is MGHDK and CDR2 SYGVNS. The CDR3 is 14 residues long. V dropped 5 bases and J dropped 5 bases, with 10 bases sitting between them. The chain's CDR3 is CASSLDPRANVLTF. The CDR3 region has the DNA TGTGCCAGCAGTTTAGATCCGCGGGCCAACGTCCTGACTTTC.

The chain recombines TRBV4-3 with TRBJ2-7, with D perhaps being TRBD1 or TRBD2 (6 bases each). V lost 3 bases and J 0 bases, leaving 18 bases between the germline ends. Per the germline V gene, CDR1 is LGHNA and CDR2 is YSLEER. This CDR3 region has 17 residues. In DNA, the CDR3 is TGCGCCAGCAGCCAGGAGGGGGGACCCTCTCCCTCCTACGAGCAGTACTTC. Amino acid sequence: CASSQEGGPSPSYEQYF.

This clonotype was seen ten or more times. V is TRBV7-9 and J is TRBJ2-5, with 7 bases that match TRBD2. V dropped 5 bases and J dropped 2; count of bases not matched to a gene: 8. The CDR3 runs to 15 residues. Germline CDR1 reads SEHNR; CDR2 reads FQNEAQ (reference sequence). CDR3 coding DNA: TGTGCCAGCAGCCGCACTCTAGCGGATCAAGAGACCCAGTACTTC. Residues: CASSRTLADQETQYF.

The chain has TRBV10-3 and TRBJ1-1; the D is unclear. The germline V gene has CDR1 ENHRY and CDR2 SYGVKD. V was pared by 4 bases and J by 4 bases, with 16 bases between. This CDR3 comprises 15 residues. CDR3 sequence (DNA): TGTGCCATCAGTGTTTTGGGTCGGGAGGTCACTGAAGCTTTCTTT. Its protein is CAISVLGREVTEAFF.

The chain is built from TRBV20-1 and TRBJ2-7; D possibly corresponds to TRBD1 (6 bases). Germline V lookup: CDR1 DFQATT, CDR2 SNEGSKA (reference sequence). The CDR3 consists of 13 residues. V lost 0 bases and J 3 bases, leaving 9 bases between the germline ends. CDR3 DNA: TGCAGTGCTAGAGAGACAGGCAACTACGAGCAGTACTTC. Amino acids: CSARETGNYEQYF.

The chain employs TRBV7-9 and TRBJ2-5; TRBD1 or TRBD2 may be the D gene (6 bases each). Germline values: CDR1 SEHNR, CDR2 FQNEAQ (reference sequence). The CDR3 is 16 residues long. V lost 5 bases and J lost 1, with 17 bases in between. CDR3 nucleotide sequence: TGTGCCAGCAGCCCCTCCGGGGGCGTTGCCCAAGAGACCCAGTACTTC. Encoded protein: CASSPSGGVAQETQYF.

J is TRBJ2-7 and V is TRBV7-8; tentatively, D is TRBD2 (6 bases). Trimming removed 1 base at V and 4 bases at J, with 11 bases between. Germline V lookup: CDR1 SGHVS, CDR2 FQNEAQ. The CDR3 is 14 amino acids. CDR3 residues: CASSLGDFQYEQYF. The CDR3 DNA is TGTGCCAGCAGCTTAGGGGACTTCCAGTACGAGCAGTACTTC.

Only a few counts were recorded for this clonotype. V usage is TRBV5-1 and J usage is TRBJ2-7; D may be TRBD1 or TRBD2 (5 bases each). V was cut by 2 bases and J by 1 base, with 16 bases left in between. The CDR3 is 16 residues long. Germline V gene data show CDR1 as SGHRS and CDR2 as YFSETQ. The CDR3 nucleotides read TGCGCCAGCAGCTTTGGTGGGACCCAAGAATCCTACGAGCAGTACTTC. Translated: CASSFGGTQESYEQYF.

This clonotype was seen only a few times. The rearrangement joins TRBV5-8 to TRBJ1-5; D is undetermined. Looked up from germline, CDR1 is SGHTS and CDR2 is YDEGEE. The CDR3 has 18 amino acids. Trimming removed 6 bases from V and 2 bases from J, with 24 bases in between. CDR3 residues: CASTRPTRTVRGNQPQHF. The DNA for the CDR3 is TGTGCCAGCACCCGACCGACAAGGACGGTGAGGGGCAATCAGCCCCAGCATTTT.

The sample holds many counts of this clonotype. The V call is TRBV2, the J call TRBJ2-5; TRBD2 aligns across 8 bases. Germline V gene sequence: CDR1 SNHLY, CDR2 FYNNEI. The CDR3 extends over 14 amino acids. The V segment lost 6 bases and the J segment 5 bases; nucleotides outside the gene matches: 8. The CDR3 loop is CASRTGGPEETQYF. In DNA form, the CDR3 reads TGTGCCAGCAGGACGGGAGGGCCGGAGGAGACCCAGTACTTC.

The chain has TRBV9 and TRBJ1-2; the D is unclear. The germline V gene has CDR1 SGDLS and CDR2 YYNGEE. This CDR3 is built from 13 residues. The V end was cut by 0 bases, the J end by 4 bases, with 7 bases between. CDR3 protein: CASSVDGFYGYTF. The DNA for the CDR3 is TGTGCCAGCAGCGTAGACGGATTCTATGGCTACACCTTC.

This clonotype has ten or more counts. J is TRBJ1-1 and V is TRBV11-2; D uncertain. This CDR3 has 14 residues. Looked up from germline, CDR1 is SGHAT and CDR2 is FQNNGV. Trimming took off 5 bases at V and 0 bases at J, with 10 bases between the two ends. The CDR3 bases are TGTGCCAGCAGCCCTAGAGTCATGAACACTGAAGCTTTCTTT. This sequence encodes CASSPRVMNTEAFF. The full variable domain, rest sourced from reference TRBV11-2 and TRBJ1-1, is EAGVAQSPRYKIIEKRQSVAFWCNPISGHATLYWYQQILGQGPKLLIQFQNNGVVDDSQLPKDRFSAERLKGVDSTLKIQPAKLEDSAVYLCASSPRVMNTEAFFGQGTRLTVV.

Points on this clonotype: This may come from a read error, since a much larger clone is one base off. The gene calls are TRBV20-1 and TRBJ1-5; D remains unclear. The CDR3 consists of 12 residues. CDR1 is DFQATT, CDR2 SNEGSKA, per germline (reference sequence). Trimming removed 5 bases at V and 7 bases at J, with 12 bases between. CDR3 DNA: TGCAGTGCTGCTATACCGACGCAGCCCCAGCATTTT. Encoded protein: CSAAIPTQPQHF.

V and J are TRBV19 and TRBJ2-7; 9 bases line up with TRBD1. The J segment lost 7 bases and the V segment lost 8 bases, leaving 15 bases of the junction unmatched. CDR1 is LNHDA, CDR2 SQIVND, per germline (reference sequence). The CDR3 consists of 15 residues. CDR3 DNA sequence: TGTGCCAGTGCTAACCTCGGGACAGGGCTCCGAGAGCAGTACTTC. Its translation: CASANLGTGLREQYF. The entire variable domain, with the rest obtained from reference TRBV19 and TRBJ2-7, is as follows: DGGITQSPKYLFRKEGQNVTLSCEQNLNHDAMYWYRQDPGQGLRLIYYSQIVNDFQKGDIAEGYSVSREKKESFPLTVTSAQKNPTAFYLCASANLGTGLREQYFGPGTRLTVT.